This T cell receptor beta chain emerged from a study of T cells in Graves' hyperthyroidism and ophthalmopathy. Regarding the study as a whole: A model built on 13 V-J features separated ophthalmopathy from stable hyperthyroidism. Ophthalmopathy got predicted by the model a median about six months before its onset. In blood, most of the thyroid clonotypes expanded above 0.001 were also present.

There are a few counts of this clonotype. As yet, its antigen is unknown. Germline V gives CDR1 LNHNV, CDR2 YYDKDF (reference sequence). This CDR3 comprises 17 residues. Trimming took 2 bases from V and 7 from J; bases not matched to a gene: 10. The investigators amplified TCR beta CDR3 regions from RNA transcripts. Carried out on the TCR CDR3, a first-round RT-PCR used the HTBI primer set. MiXCR, applied by TCRdb to the multiplex PCR reads, yields one record per CDR3 protein. The table has about 380,000 distinct CDR3 sequences, approximately 17% seen once. The sequence came from a young man with Graves' ophthalmopathy. Specimen: blood. The chain joins TRBV15 to TRBJ1-6; TRBD1 agrees at 8 bases. DNA of the CDR3: TGTGCCACCAGCAGACTCGGACAGGGTGGCGCGAATTCACCCCTCCACTTT. Translating gives CATSRLGQGGANSPLHF.